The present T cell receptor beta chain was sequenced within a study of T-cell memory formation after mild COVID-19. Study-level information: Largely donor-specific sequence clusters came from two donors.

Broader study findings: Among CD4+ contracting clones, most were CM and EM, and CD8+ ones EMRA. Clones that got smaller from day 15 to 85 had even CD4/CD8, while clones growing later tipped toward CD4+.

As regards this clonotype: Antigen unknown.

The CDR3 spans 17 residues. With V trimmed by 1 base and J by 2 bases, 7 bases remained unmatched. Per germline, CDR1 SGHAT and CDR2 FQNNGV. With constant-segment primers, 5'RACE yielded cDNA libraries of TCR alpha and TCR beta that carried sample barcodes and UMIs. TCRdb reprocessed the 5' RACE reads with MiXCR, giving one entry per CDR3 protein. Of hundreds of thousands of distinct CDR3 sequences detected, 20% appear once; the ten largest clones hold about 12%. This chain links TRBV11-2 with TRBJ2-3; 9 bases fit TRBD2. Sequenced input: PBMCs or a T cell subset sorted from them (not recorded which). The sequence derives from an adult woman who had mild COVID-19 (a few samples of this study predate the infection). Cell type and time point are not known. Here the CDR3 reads CASSLGSGGLATDTQYF. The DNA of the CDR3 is TGTGCCAGCAGCTTAGGGTCGGGGGGACTAGCCACAGATACGCAGTATTTT.